Below, 29 T cell receptor beta chains from the same sample are listed, as sequenced in a study of blood T cell repertoires in COVID-19. Some clones are missing from TCRdb's copy, which holds only in-frame ones; the method was immunoSEQ multiplex PCR. Altogether about 74,000 clones are present, roughly four fifths being singletons, with the ten largest covering over 35%. The sequenced sample consisted of peripheral blood. Receptors originate from a man in his 70s with acute or convalescent COVID-19.

This clone was observed many times. The sample carries other DNA sequences with the same CDR3. The chain links TRBV18 to TRBJ1-5; 8 bases map to TRBD1. CDR3 length: 15 residues. V lost 3 bases and J lost 2; bases outside the gene matches: 3. CDR1 and CDR2 (germline): KGHSH, LQKENI. CDR3 in DNA: TGTGCCAGCTCACCCGACAGGGGCGGCAATCAGCCCCAGCATTTT. It is translated as CASSPDRGGNQPQHF.

The rearrangement links TRBV18 to TRBJ1-2; D remains ambiguous. The V gene's germline CDR1 is KGHSH and CDR2 LQKENI. Trimming cost V 3 bases and J 12 bases, with 14 bases left between them. The CDR3 contains 12 residues. CDR3 coding DNA: TGTGCCAGCTCACCTTCGGAGGCACCCCACACCTTC. Translating it yields CASSPSEAPHTF.

The chain employs TRBV29-1 and TRBJ2-5; D is unresolved. Trimming took 7 bases from V and 4 from J, leaving 10 bases between them. Germline V gene lookup returns CDR1 SQVTM and CDR2 ANQGSEA. This CDR3 has 11 amino acids. CDR3 loop: CSARFGETQYF. CDR3 sequence (DNA): TGCAGCGCTCGGTTCGGAGAGACCCAGTACTTC.

The chain recombines TRBV5-1 with TRBJ1-3; D gene uncertain. CDR1 and CDR2 from the germline V gene are SGHRS and YFSETQ. V shed 0 bases and J shed 2 bases, with 3 bases lying between them. This CDR3 spans 13 amino acids. The DNA of the CDR3 is TGCGCCAGCAGCTTGGCTCCTGGAAACACCATATATTTT. Protein sequence: CASSLAPGNTIYF.

The chain employs TRBV27 and TRBJ2-7; D perhaps matches TRBD2 (7 bases). CDR1 and CDR2 (germline): MNHEY, SMNVEV (reference sequence). The germline V and J ends were trimmed by 6 bases and 0 bases, with 15 bases remaining between them. CDR3 length: 15 residues. CDR3 bases: TGTGCCAGCAGGGCATCGGGGGGCTTCTCCTACGAGCAGTACTTC. This gives the protein CASRASGGFSYEQYF.

The chain employs TRBV27 and TRBJ2-1; the match to TRBD1 covers 8 bases. J lost 7 bases, V lost 4 bases, and 9 bases had no gene match. The CDR3 has 15 amino acids. Germline-derived CDR1 and CDR2 are MNHEY and SMNVEV (reference sequence). The CDR3 DNA is TGTGCCAGCAGTTACGGGACAGGCTTCTGGAATGAGCAGTTCTTC. Translation gives CASSYGTGFWNEQFF.

V gene TRBV2 combines with J gene TRBJ2-7; D ambiguous. Trimming pared 8 bases from V and 0 bases from J, leaving 5 bases between. The CDR3 runs 11 residues. Germline lookup yields CDR1 SNHLY and CDR2 FYNNEI. The CDR3 loop reads CASGRSYEQYF. The DNA of the CDR3 is TGTGCCAGCGGCCGCTCCTACGAGCAGTACTTC. Full variable domain (outside the CDR3, taken from reference TRBV2 and TRBJ2-7): EPEVTQTPSHQVTQMGQEVILRCVPISNHLYFYWYRQILGQKVEFLVSFYNNEISEKSEIFDDQFSVERPDGSNFTLKIRSTKLEDSAMYFCASGRSYEQYFGPGTRLTVT.

The chain links TRBV5-4 to TRBJ1-1; a possible D gene is TRBD1 (5 bases). CDR1 is SGHNT, CDR2 YYREEE, per germline (reference sequence). The ends were cut back, 2 bases at V and 4 bases at J, with 12 bases in the middle. The CDR3 consists of 14 residues. The CDR3: CASSFDSFGTEAFF. CDR3 sequence (DNA): TGTGCCAGCAGCTTTGACAGTTTTGGCACTGAAGCTTTCTTT.

The rearrangement uses TRBV7-9 and TRBJ2-1; TRBD2 matches at 7 bases. J gave up 8 bases and V 5 bases, and 9 bases lay outside the gene matches. In germline, CDR1 is SEHNR, CDR2 FQNEAQ (reference sequence). This CDR3 is 14 amino acids long. The CDR3 nucleotides are TGTGCCAGCAGCCTGACTAGCAACTTCGATGAGCAGTTCTTC. Translation gives CASSLTSNFDEQFF. Full variable domain (rest looked up from reference TRBV7-9 and TRBJ2-1): DTGVSQNPRHKITKRGQNVTFRCDPISEHNRLYWYRQTLGQGPEFLTYFQNEAQLEKSRLLSDRFSAERPKGSFSTLEIQRTEQGDSAMYLCASSLTSNFDEQFFGPGTRLTVL.

The chain links TRBV7-8 to TRBJ1-3, with unresolved D. The CDR3 is made up of 16 amino acids. V dropped 4 bases and J dropped 2 bases, with 15 bases sitting between them. From germline, CDR1 is SGHVS and CDR2 FQNEAQ. The CDR3 DNA reads TGTGCCAGCAGCTCCCTGGGCGGGGTTACTGGAAACACCATATATTTT. This gives the protein CASSSLGGVTGNTIYF.

V is TRBV9 and J is TRBJ2-5, with 7 bases that match TRBD1. With 3 bases clipped from V and 5 bases from J, the junction kept 7 bases outside the gene matches. The CDR3 runs to 14 residues. CDR1 and CDR2 (germline): SGDLS, YYNGEE. CDR3 residues: CASSEPGQLETQYF. The CDR3 DNA reads TGTGCCAGCAGCGAACCGGGACAGTTGGAGACCCAGTACTTC. The full variable domain, its missing parts supplied by reference TRBV9 and TRBJ2-5, is DSGVTQTPKHLITATGQRVTLRCSPRSGDLSVYWYQQSLDQGLQFLIQYYNGEERAKGNILERFSAQQFPDLHSELNLSSLELGDSALYFCASSEPGQLETQYFGPGTRLLVL.

The gene calls are TRBV5-4 and TRBJ2-5, with a weak D call TRBD2 (5 bases). Germline assignment: CDR1 SGHNT and CDR2 YYREEE (reference sequence). The CDR3 has 14 amino acids. V lost 4 bases and J 0 bases, leaving 10 bases between the germline ends. CDR3: CASSPGLYQETQYF. CDR3 sequence (DNA): TGTGCCAGCAGCCCGGGATTGTACCAAGAGACCCAGTACTTC.

The chain carries TRBV6-2 or TRBV6-3 and TRBJ1-6; TRBD1 aligns across 8 bases. This CDR3 is built from 16 residues. Per the germline V gene, CDR1 is MNHEY and CDR2 is SVGEGT. V was pared by 0 bases and J by 13 bases, with 11 bases of the junction left unmatched. The CDR3 DNA follows: TGTGCCAGCAGTTACTCAATGGGACAGGCCCCTTCGCCCCTCCACTTT. Its protein product is CASSYSMGQAPSPLHF.

V usage is TRBV5-4 and J usage is TRBJ2-7; D possibly corresponds to TRBD2 (6 bases). Germline assignment: CDR1 SGHNT and CDR2 YYREEE (reference sequence). The ends were cut back, 4 bases at V and 6 bases at J, with 20 bases in the middle. The CDR3 extends over 15 amino acids. DNA of the CDR3: TGTGCCAGCAGCCTATCCCGACTGGGGACTGGCGAGCAGTACTTC. Translating gives CASSLSRLGTGEQYF.

The chain employs TRBV10-1 and TRBJ1-2, with D uncertain. The CDR3 consists of 13 residues. Germline-derived CDR1 and CDR2 are WNHNN and SYGVQD (reference sequence). Trimming left V 6 bases short and J 6 bases short, with 14 bases between. The CDR3 spells CASRYTEPDGYTF. In DNA, the CDR3 is TGCGCCAGCAGGTATACTGAGCCCGATGGCTACACCTTC.

The rearrangement joins TRBV5-1 to TRBJ2-1; 10 bases fit TRBD2. The CDR3 totals 15 residues. Unmatched junction bases numbered 7, after V lost 1 base and J lost 9 bases. Germline CDR1 and CDR2: SGHRS and YFSETQ. The CDR3 nucleotides are TGCGCCAGCAGCTTGTACCTAGCGGGAGTGGTTGAGCAGTTCTTC. This translates into CASSLYLAGVVEQFF. Supplemented by reference TRBV5-1 and TRBJ2-1, the full variable domain reads KAGVTQTPRYLIKTRGQQVTLSCSPISGHRSVSWYQQTPGQGLQFLFEYFSETQRNKGNFPGRFSGRQFSNSRSEMNVSTLELGDSALYLCASSLYLAGVVEQFFGPGTRLTVL.

This clone was counted a few times. J is TRBJ2-1 and V is TRBV29-1; D call uncertain. Trimming removed 5 bases from V and 9 bases from J, with 11 bases in between. The CDR3 runs to 11 residues. CDR1 SQVTM and CDR2 ANQGSEA come from the germline V gene. This chain's CDR3 is CSVYRAFEQFF. The CDR3 DNA reads as TGCAGCGTTTATCGTGCGTTTGAGCAGTTCTTC.

This clone was counted between two and nine times. The CDR3 here is CASSLIQGASYEQYF. As DNA, the CDR3 is TGTGCCAGCAGTTTGATACAGGGGGCTTCCTACGAGCAGTACTTC. The J gene is TRBJ2-7, the V gene TRBV6-6, with 9 bases that match TRBD1. The length of the CDR3 is 15 residues. V dropped 4 bases and J dropped 1; count of bases not matched to a gene: 5. The germline gives CDR1 MNHNY, CDR2 SVGAGI (reference sequence).

The table lists this clone with a few counts. The chain employs TRBV9 and TRBJ2-6; a weak D match, TRBD1 (5 bases). The CDR3 has 16 residues. V was shortened by 4 bases and J by 0 bases, with 11 bases between the two germline ends. Germline CDR1 SGDLS, CDR2 YYNGEE. CDR3 region: CASSLRQSSGANVLTF. The CDR3 DNA sequence: TGTGCCAGCAGCTTACGACAGAGCTCTGGGGCCAACGTCCTGACTTTC.

The CDR3 bases are TGCAGCGTTGAAGGCGGGGACAGGTACGAGCAGTACTTC. Its translation is CSVEGGDRYEQYF. The chain recombines TRBV29-1 with TRBJ2-7, with 8 bases fitting TRBD1. The ends lost 1 base at V and 4 bases at J; junction bases unmatched: 3. Germline V gene lookup returns CDR1 SQVTM and CDR2 ANQGSEA. The CDR3 length is 13 residues.

The J gene is TRBJ2-5, the V gene TRBV15, with TRBD1 matching over 9 bases. CDR1 is LNHNV, CDR2 YYDKDF, per germline (reference sequence). J was trimmed by 4 bases and V by 3 bases; bases with no gene match: 0. The CDR3 runs 13 residues. The CDR3 DNA reads TGTGCCACCAGCAGGGACAGGGGAGAGACCCAGTACTTC. Translation: CATSRDRGETQYF. The whole variable domain, remainder taken from reference TRBV15 and TRBJ2-5, is DAMVIQNPRYQVTQFGKPVTLSCSQTLNHNVMYWYQQKSSQAPKLLFHYYDKDFNNEADTPDNFQSRRPNTSFCFLDIRSPGLGDTAMYLCATSRDRGETQYFGPGTRLLVL.

This chain connects TRBV11-2 to TRBJ2-5; D perhaps matches TRBD2 (5 bases). CDR1 and CDR2 (germline): SGHAT, FQNNGV. The CDR3 contains 15 residues. Trimming took 0 bases from V and 1 from J, leaving 9 bases between them. In DNA, the CDR3 is TGTGCCAGCAGCTTAGACTCGGGATTCCAAGAGACCCAGTACTTC. Amino acids: CASSLDSGFQETQYF.

This clone was observed many times. The chain is built from TRBV7-3 and TRBJ2-5, with D tentatively TRBD1 (6 bases). Trimming shortened V by 6 bases and J by 1 base, and 12 bases separated the two germline ends. The CDR3 covers 14 residues. CDR1 and CDR2 from the germline V gene are SGHTA and FQGTGA. The CDR3 sequence is CASSPKGGQETQYF. In DNA, the CDR3 is TGTGCCAGCAGTCCTAAAGGGGGCCAAGAGACCCAGTACTTC.

This sequence joins TRBV3-1 (or the pseudogene TRBV3-2) and TRBJ1-2; TRBD1 agrees at 7 bases. V lost 0 bases, J lost 4 bases, and 11 bases stayed unmatched. The germline CDR1 and CDR2 sequences are LGHDT and YNNKEL (reference sequence). This CDR3 region has 17 residues. In DNA, the CDR3 is TGTGCCAGCAGCCAAGATAGTTCGGCCAGGGGGACCTATGGCTACACCTTC. Translated: CASSQDSSARGTYGYTF.

This CDR3 is CASSPGQGASQPQHF. Written as DNA, the CDR3 is TGTGCCAGCAGTCCGGGACAGGGGGCAAGTCAGCCCCAGCATTTT. The chain combines TRBV6-5 with TRBJ1-5; TRBD1 agrees at 12 bases. This CDR3 region has 15 residues. Germline loops: CDR1 MNHEY, CDR2 SVGAGI. V shed 5 bases and J 6 bases; nucleotides not matched to a gene: 5.

The chain recombines TRBV29-1 with TRBJ1-2, with 8 bases identical to TRBD1. V was clipped by 4 bases and J by 8 bases; unmatched bases: 9. The CDR3 consists of 13 residues. Germline lookup yields CDR1 SQVTM and CDR2 ANQGSEA. In DNA, the CDR3 is TGCAGCGTTGGCCCGGACAGGGCGGGGGGCTACACCTTC. As protein: CSVGPDRAGGYTF.

The J gene is TRBJ1-6, the V gene TRBV3-1 (or the pseudogene TRBV3-2), with 8 nucleotides matching TRBD1. CDR3 size: 14 residues. Germline CDR1 reads LGHDT; CDR2 reads YNNKEL (reference sequence). Trimming removed 6 bases from V and 7 bases from J; junction bases left unmatched: 5. For the CDR3, the DNA is TGTGCCAGCAGGCGGACAGGGTGGAATTCACCCCTCCACTTT. It codes for CASRRTGWNSPLHF.

CDR3 sequence reads: CASSGPGTSGGNTGELFF. CDR3 nucleotides: TGTGCCAGCAGCGGTCCCGGGACTAGCGGGGGGAATACCGGGGAGCTGTTTTTT. This sequence joins TRBV9 and TRBJ2-2; 15 nucleotides agree with TRBD2. Germline CDR1 reads SGDLS; CDR2 reads YYNGEE. This CDR3 contains 18 residues. Germline trimming cut 3 bases from V and 5 bases from J; bases unmatched to any gene: 8.

The chain joins TRBV7-2 to TRBJ2-2; TRBD1 agrees at 7 bases. The CDR3 contains 16 residues. From germline, CDR1 is SGHTA and CDR2 FQGNSA. V lost 2 bases to trimming and J lost 4 bases; unmatched junction nucleotides: 7. CDR3 in amino acids: CASSLRPTGSTGELFF. CDR3 nucleotides: TGTGCCAGCAGCTTACGACCGACAGGGAGCACCGGGGAGCTGTTTTTT.